This record looks at one T cell receptor (beta chain) sequence and its context. Its target is unknown. This sample was included in a study of beta chain features in type 1 diabetes. Study outcomes and limitations: Moderately but significantly shorter TCRB CDR3s were found in Type 1 diabetes patients in all four CD4+ subsets.

Expressed TCRB transcripts were sequenced because the isolated RNA had all been reverse transcribed beforehand. TCRdb's table, derived via immunoSEQ multiplex PCR, lists solely in-frame clones and lacks some. Of 300,000 or so clones in the sample, roughly an eighth were seen once. The length of the CDR3 is 13 residues. The V end lost 4 bases, the J end lost 0 bases, and 9 bases lay between the germline ends. Germline values: CDR1 SQVTM, CDR2 ANQGSEA. The chain couples TRBV29-1 to TRBJ1-1; TRBD1 might be the D (5 bases). The sequence was collected from a man aged 30 to 39 with type 1 diabetes. Sequencing was carried out using naive CD4+ T cells from blood. CDR3 sequence reads: CSVVRQMNTEAFF. The CDR3 DNA follows: TGCAGCGTTGTTAGACAGATGAACACTGAAGCTTTCTTT.